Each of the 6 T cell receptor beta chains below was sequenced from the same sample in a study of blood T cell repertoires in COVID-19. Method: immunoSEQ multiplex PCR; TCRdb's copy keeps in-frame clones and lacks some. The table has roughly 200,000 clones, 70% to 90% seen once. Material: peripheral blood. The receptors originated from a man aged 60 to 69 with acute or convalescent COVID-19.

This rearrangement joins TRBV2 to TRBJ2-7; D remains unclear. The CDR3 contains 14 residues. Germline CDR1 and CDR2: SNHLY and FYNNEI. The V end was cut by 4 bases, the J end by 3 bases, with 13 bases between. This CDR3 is CASSVRLANYEQYF. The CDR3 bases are TGTGCCAGCAGTGTTAGACTGGCCAACTACGAGCAGTACTTC. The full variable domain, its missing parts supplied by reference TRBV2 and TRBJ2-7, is EPEVTQTPSHQVTQMGQEVILRCVPISNHLYFYWYRQILGQKVEFLVSFYNNEISEKSEIFDDQFSVERPDGSNFTLKIRSTKLEDSAMYFCASSVRLANYEQYFGPGTRLTVT.

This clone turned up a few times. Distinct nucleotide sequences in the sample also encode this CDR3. The CDR3 loop reads CASSFGSLNEQFF. The CDR3 nucleotides are TGTGCCAGCAGCTTCGGGAGTCTGAATGAGCAGTTCTTC. The rearrangement uses TRBV7-3 and TRBJ2-1; the D gene is possibly TRBD2 (6 bases). Germline V gene lookup returns CDR1 SGHTA and CDR2 FQGTGA. The CDR3 is made up of 13 amino acids. The germline V and J ends were trimmed by 3 bases and 7 bases, with 10 bases remaining between them.

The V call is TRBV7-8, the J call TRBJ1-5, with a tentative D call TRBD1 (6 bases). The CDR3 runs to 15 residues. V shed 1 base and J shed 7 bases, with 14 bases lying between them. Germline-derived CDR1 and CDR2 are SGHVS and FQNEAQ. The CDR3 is CASSLVWGPGQPQHF. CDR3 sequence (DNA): TGTGCCAGCAGCTTAGTTTGGGGGCCGGGGCAGCCCCAGCATTTT.

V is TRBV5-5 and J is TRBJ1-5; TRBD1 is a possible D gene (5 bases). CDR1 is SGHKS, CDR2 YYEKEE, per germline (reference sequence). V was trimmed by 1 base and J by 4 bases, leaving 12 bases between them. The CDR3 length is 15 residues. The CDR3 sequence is CASSLYPGGNQPQHF. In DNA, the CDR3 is TGTGCCAGCAGCTTGTATCCGGGGGGGAATCAGCCCCAGCATTTT.

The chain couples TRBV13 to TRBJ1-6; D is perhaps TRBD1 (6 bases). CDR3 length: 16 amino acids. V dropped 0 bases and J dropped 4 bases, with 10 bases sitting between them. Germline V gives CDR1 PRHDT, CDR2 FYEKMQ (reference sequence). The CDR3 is CASSLGRTDYNSPLHF. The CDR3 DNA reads TGTGCCAGCAGCTTAGGCCGGACAGATTATAATTCACCCCTCCACTTT.

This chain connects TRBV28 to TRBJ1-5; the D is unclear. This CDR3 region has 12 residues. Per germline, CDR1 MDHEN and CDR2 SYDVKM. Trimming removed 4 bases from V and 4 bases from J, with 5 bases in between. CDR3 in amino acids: CASSSNNQPQHF. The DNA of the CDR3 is TGTGCCAGCAGTTCTAATAATCAGCCCCAGCATTTT.